This entry is about one T cell receptor beta chain. Produced via immunoSEQ multiplex PCR; TCRdb's table is partial and in-frame only. The sample has roughly 230,000 clones, approximately 80% seen once. The data were obtained in a study of blood T cell repertoires in COVID-19. For the study at large: Acute-phase and convalescent COVID-19 samples originated in the United States, Italy and Spain.

The sequencing input was peripheral blood. The sequence came from a middle-aged man with acute or convalescent COVID-19.

Written as DNA, the CDR3 is TGTGCCAGCACTTCCGGGGCGGGGACCATATATTTT. Protein: CASTSGAGTIYF. The rearrangement uses TRBV28 and TRBJ1-3; possibly TRBD1 for D (5 bases). This CDR3 spans 12 amino acids. CDR1 and CDR2 from the germline V gene are MDHEN and SYDVKM. With 7 bases removed from V and 10 bases from J, the gap between germline ends came to 14 bases.